The 18 T cell receptor beta chains below were found in one sample sequenced in a study of blood T cell repertoires in COVID-19. Generated by immunoSEQ multiplex PCR, the TCRdb table keeps only in-frame clones and is missing some. The data show 150,000 or so clones, 85% to 90% seen once. Sequencing was carried out using peripheral blood. The receptors shown here come from a woman between 40 and 50 years old with acute or convalescent COVID-19.

This sequence joins TRBV19 and TRBJ2-3; possibly TRBD1 for D (6 bases). The V gene's germline CDR1 is LNHDA and CDR2 SQIVND (reference sequence). V dropped 9 bases and J dropped 0 bases, with 16 bases sitting between them. CDR3 size: 15 residues. CDR3 sequence reads: CASKKQGPSTDTQYF. The CDR3 DNA follows: TGTGCCAGCAAGAAACAGGGACCGAGCACAGATACGCAGTATTTT.

This clone was detected only once. The chain combines TRBV7-6 with TRBJ2-1; D is unresolved. In germline, CDR1 is SGHVS, CDR2 FNYEAQ. V lost 7 bases, J lost 2 bases, and 18 bases lay in between. This CDR3 is built from 16 residues. CDR3 coding DNA: TGTGCCAGCACCCTTGACTCGTTCGGAACCTACAATGAGCAGTTCTTC. It codes for CASTLDSFGTYNEQFF.

The chain recombines TRBV7-9 with TRBJ2-7, with 10 bases matching TRBD1. The CDR3 is 14 residues long. Germline loops: CDR1 SEHNR, CDR2 FQNEAQ (reference sequence). V lost 5 bases to trimming and J lost 5 bases; unmatched junction nucleotides: 6. The CDR3 sequence: CASSRSGTGDEQYF. In DNA form, the CDR3 reads TGTGCCAGCAGCCGATCCGGGACAGGGGACGAGCAGTACTTC.

The chain carries TRBV7-9 and TRBJ1-6, with 9 bases lining up with TRBD1. The CDR3 length is 15 residues. V gave up 1 base and J gave up 7 bases; unmatched junction bases: 2. Germline V gene sequence: CDR1 SEHNR, CDR2 FQNEAQ (reference sequence). DNA of the CDR3: TGTGCCAGCAGCTTAGGGGACAGGGTCAATTCACCCCTCCACTTT. Translating it yields CASSLGDRVNSPLHF.

Here the CDR3 reads CASSFDRGKQETQYF. DNA of the CDR3: TGTGCCAGCAGTTTCGACAGGGGGAAACAAGAGACCCAGTACTTC. The J gene is TRBJ2-5, the V gene TRBV7-3, with 9 nucleotides matching TRBD1. Germline CDR1 SGHTA, CDR2 FQGTGA. J gave up 2 bases and V 6 bases, and 7 bases lay outside the gene matches. The CDR3 runs 15 residues.

The J gene is TRBJ1-2, the V gene TRBV11-1, with D unclear. This CDR3 contains 13 residues. CDR1 is SGHAT, CDR2 FQDESV, per germline (reference sequence). Trimming cost V 2 bases and J 5 bases, with 9 bases left between them. The CDR3 sequence: CASSLLAGYGYTF. CDR3 coding DNA: TGTGCCAGCAGCTTATTGGCGGGTTATGGCTACACCTTC. The full variable domain, completed using reference TRBV11-1 and TRBJ1-2, is EAEVAQSPRYKITEKSQAVAFWCDPISGHATLYWYRQILGQGPELLVQFQDESVVDDSQLPKDRFSAERLKGVDSTLKIQPAELGDSAMYLCASSLLAGYGYTFGSGTRLTVV.

CDR3 sequence (DNA): TGTGCCAGCAGTGACACAGGGGTGAAGGCTTTCTTT. It encodes CASSDTGVKAFF. This chain uses TRBV27 with TRBJ1-1; 7 bases are a match to TRBD1. With V trimmed by 5 bases and J by 11 bases, 8 bases remained unmatched. CDR3 length: 12 amino acids. The germline gives CDR1 MNHEY, CDR2 SMNVEV (reference sequence).

J is TRBJ1-6 and V is TRBV27, with D uncertain. Looked up from germline, CDR1 is MNHEY and CDR2 is SMNVEV (reference sequence). V gave up 4 bases and J gave up 9 bases, with 10 bases separating them. The CDR3 runs to 13 residues. CDR3 coding DNA: TGTGCCAGCAGTTGGGCGACAACTTCACCCCTCCACTTT. Protein: CASSWATTSPLHF.

The V call is TRBV7-3, the J call TRBJ2-3, with D perhaps matching TRBD2 (5 bases). V dropped 3 bases and J dropped 4 bases, with 8 bases sitting between them. The CDR3 contains 13 residues. CDR1 is SGHTA, CDR2 FQGTGA, per germline. CDR3 protein: CASSLPGADTQYF. Here the CDR3 DNA reads TGTGCCAGCAGCTTGCCCGGGGCAGATACGCAGTATTTT. The full variable domain, with the rest looked up from reference TRBV7-3 and TRBJ2-3, is GAGVSQTPSNKVTEKGKYVELRCDPISGHTALYWYRQSLGQGPEFLIYFQGTGAADDSGLPNDRFFAVRPEGSVSTLKIQRTERGDSAVYLCASSLPGADTQYFGPGTRLTVL.

This chain uses TRBV4-1 with TRBJ2-7, with a tentative D call TRBD1 (5 bases). Trimming left V 3 bases short and J 1 base short, with 16 bases between. The CDR3 spans 16 residues. CDR1 and CDR2 (germline): MGHRA, YSYEKL. CDR3 amino acids: CASSHQLVQGSYEQYF. DNA of the CDR3: TGCGCCAGCAGCCACCAACTGGTTCAGGGATCCTACGAGCAGTACTTC.

This chain connects TRBV7-9 to TRBJ2-7; D may be TRBD1 (6 bases). Germline V gene data show CDR1 as SEHNR and CDR2 as FQNEAQ (reference sequence). V was trimmed by 5 bases and J by 7 bases, leaving 18 bases between them. The CDR3 totals 14 residues. In nucleotides, the CDR3 is TGTGCCAGCAGCGGCGGTGACAGGCTCAGGGAGCAGTACTTC. Translation gives CASSGGDRLREQYF. Full variable domain (remainder filled in from reference TRBV7-9 and TRBJ2-7): DTGVSQNPRHKITKRGQNVTFRCDPISEHNRLYWYRQTLGQGPEFLTYFQNEAQLEKSRLLSDRFSAERPKGSFSTLEIQRTEQGDSAMYLCASSGGDRLREQYFGPGTRLTVT.

This sequence joins TRBV19 and TRBJ1-6; the match to TRBD1 covers 9 bases. Looked up from germline, CDR1 is LNHDA and CDR2 is SQIVND (reference sequence). There are 15 residues in the CDR3. The trim removed 3 bases at V and 11 bases at J, leaving 8 bases unmatched. The CDR3 protein is CASSIPGTGRTPLHF. In DNA, the CDR3 is TGTGCCAGTAGTATCCCCGGGACAGGGAGGACACCCCTCCACTTT.

CDR3 DNA sequence: TGTGCCAGCAGCAACGCGGGTGGCGCACCCTTGGTGCAGTTCTTC. Translating it yields CASSNAGGAPLVQFF. J is TRBJ2-1 and V is TRBV11-1; D is possibly TRBD2 (5 bases). V gave up 5 bases and J gave up 12 bases, with 23 bases separating them. Germline V gives CDR1 SGHAT, CDR2 FQDESV (reference sequence). CDR3 length equals 15 residues.

J is TRBJ1-3 and V is TRBV9; D is perhaps TRBD1 (5 bases). CDR1 is SGDLS and CDR2 is YYNGEE in the germline V gene. The CDR3 has 14 amino acids. V lost 0 bases to trimming and J lost 4 bases, with 8 bases between them. CDR3 in DNA: TGTGCCAGCAGCGTAGAGGGGCAGGGAAACACCATATATTTT. This translates into CASSVEGQGNTIYF.

The J gene is TRBJ2-7, the V gene TRBV10-3; 7 bases fit TRBD1. CDR1 ENHRY and CDR2 SYGVKD come from the germline V gene. The CDR3 is 15 residues long. Losses at the gene ends were 3 bases for V and 0 bases for J; bases not matched to a gene: 5. The CDR3 region is CAISDRSGGSYEQYF. In nucleotides, the CDR3 is TGTGCCATCAGTGATAGGTCAGGGGGCTCCTACGAGCAGTACTTC.

This chain connects TRBV4-2 to TRBJ2-1; 10 bases are shared with TRBD2. Trimming at V came to 0 bases and at J to 8 bases, leaving 4 bases not matched to a gene. Per germline, CDR1 LGHNA and CDR2 YNFKEQ. The CDR3 length is 15 residues. DNA for the CDR3: TGTGCCAGCAGCCAAGAGACTAGCGGGCTGGATGAGCAGTTCTTC. Its translation: CASSQETSGLDEQFF.

The chain recombines TRBV9 with TRBJ1-6, with 7 bases that match TRBD1. Germline V gene sequence: CDR1 SGDLS, CDR2 YYNGEE. The V and J ends lost 0 bases and 9 bases, in that order; junction bases with no gene match: 6. The CDR3 length is 15 residues. The CDR3 DNA follows: TGTGCCAGCAGCGTAGGTGGGACAGACGGTTCACCCCTCCACTTT. It is translated as CASSVGGTDGSPLHF. Complete variable domain (other parts from reference TRBV9 and TRBJ1-6): DSGVTQTPKHLITATGQRVTLRCSPRSGDLSVYWYQQSLDQGLQFLIQYYNGEERAKGNILERFSAQQFPDLHSELNLSSLELGDSALYFCASSVGGTDGSPLHFGNGTRLTVT.

The genes are TRBV2 and TRBJ1-4; possible D gene TRBD1, 6 bases. The V and J ends lost 4 bases and 3 bases respectively, with 12 bases between them. Germline V gives CDR1 SNHLY, CDR2 FYNNEI. This CDR3 contains 15 residues. The CDR3 DNA reads as TGTGCCAGCAGTGCTGGGGGCTTGGCTAATGAAAAACTGTTTTTT. It translates to CASSAGGLANEKLFF.